Below, 24 T cell receptor beta chains from the same sample are listed, as sequenced in a study of T cells expressing NK-cell markers. TCRdb derives one entry per CDR3 protein from the 5' RACE reads, leaving out DNA. The listing records just under 7,500 distinct CDR3 sequences. The sequenced sample consisted of blood T cells: a sorted CD56 or NKG2C T cell subset, CD4+ or CD8+ T cells, or bulk PBMC T cells (not recorded which). All receptors derive from a man between 18 and 69 years old in good health.

By frequency, this clonotype registers medium-sized. The chain links TRBV20-1 to TRBJ1-2. CDR3 length: 17 residues. The germline V gene has CDR1 DFQATT and CDR2 SNEGSKA (reference sequence). CDR3: CSARDYIGTATNYGYTF.

The V call is TRBV6-2 or TRBV6-3, the J call TRBJ2-2; absent DNA, TCRdb's TRBD2 call cannot be checked. The length of the CDR3 is 15 residues. CDR1 and CDR2 from the germline V gene are MNHEY and SVGEGT. Here the CDR3 reads CASSPAGDFTGELFF.

The V call is TRBV7-2, the J call TRBJ1-5; the D call from TCRdb, TRBD1, cannot be confirmed without DNA. CDR3 size: 15 residues. Germline V gene lookup returns CDR1 SGHTA and CDR2 FQGNSA. CDR3 region: CASSRDRGPYQPQHF.

The V gene is TRBV20-1, the J gene TRBJ2-3; TCRdb returns TRBD1, unconfirmable since there is no DNA. Germline V lookup: CDR1 DFQATT, CDR2 SNEGSKA (reference sequence). The CDR3 is 16 amino acids. CDR3 region: CSARVLGGGHTDTQYF.

This chain uses TRBV6-4 with TRBJ2-3; TCRdb gives TRBD2 as the D gene, but with no DNA this cannot be confirmed. The germline V gene encodes CDR1 MRHNA and CDR2 SNTAGT. This CDR3 spans 16 amino acids. CDR3: CASSTQAGGTTDTQYF.

V and J are TRBV6-1 and TRBJ1-5; there is no DNA to check the TCRdb D call of TRBD1. Germline CDR1 reads MNHNS; CDR2 reads SASEGT. This CDR3 has 15 amino acids. The CDR3 region is CASSEAPTGYQPQHF.

The rearrangement links TRBV7-7 to TRBJ2-5; TCRdb selects TRBD1, and the lack of DNA leaves this call unchecked. The CDR3 has 15 residues. Germline assignment: CDR1 SSHAT and CDR2 FNYEAQ (reference sequence). CDR3 sequence: CASSLAYRQKKTQYF.

The J gene is TRBJ2-5, the V gene TRBV9. CDR1 is SGDLS and CDR2 is YYNGEE in the germline V gene. The CDR3 consists of 14 residues. CDR3 in amino acids: CASSGARLGETQYF.

The genes are TRBV6-2 or TRBV6-3 and TRBJ2-1; checking the TCRdb D call of TRBD2 is not possible without DNA. The germline CDR1 and CDR2 sequences are MNHEY and SVGEGT. This CDR3 contains 15 residues. The CDR3 is CASSYDPTWADEQFF.

The chain combines TRBV6-4 with TRBJ2-3; the TRBD1 assignment by TCRdb is unverifiable without DNA. The CDR3 runs to 14 residues. In germline, CDR1 is MRHNA, CDR2 SNTAGT. The CDR3 reads CASSDQGDTDTQYF.

The chain links TRBV20-1 to TRBJ2-7. The CDR3 contains 13 residues. Germline V gene sequence: CDR1 DFQATT, CDR2 SNEGSKA (reference sequence). The CDR3 loop is CSAKSRNDYEQYF.

The chain carries TRBV15 and TRBJ2-1. The CDR3 has 14 residues. The germline gives CDR1 LNHNV, CDR2 YYDKDF (reference sequence). This CDR3 reads CATTAGRELNEQFF. Drawing the rest from reference TRBV15 and TRBJ2-1, the complete variable domain is DAMVIQNPRYQVTQFGKPVTLSCSQTLNHNVMYWYQQKSSQAPKLLFHYYDKDFNNEADTPDNFQSRRPNTSFCFLDIRSPGLGDTAMYLCATTAGRELNEQFFGPGTRLTVL.

The chain joins TRBV20-1 to TRBJ2-1; the TCRdb call, TRBD2, lacks DNA for checking. This CDR3 spans 14 amino acids. The germline V gene encodes CDR1 DFQATT and CDR2 SNEGSKA (reference sequence). This CDR3 is CSARAERENNEQFF.

The CDR3 protein is CASSQGARWTQYF. The chain is built from TRBV3-1 and TRBJ2-5. In germline, CDR1 is LGHDT, CDR2 YNNKEL (reference sequence). This CDR3 is built from 13 residues.

The gene calls are TRBV6-1 and TRBJ1-6. Germline CDR1 is MNHNS and CDR2 is SASEGT. The CDR3 is made up of 15 amino acids. CDR3 loop: CASSDQGGDNSPLHF.

V gene TRBV28 combines with J gene TRBJ2-3; TCRdb indicates TRBD2, and absent DNA this call remains unverified. The CDR3 is 15 residues long. The germline V gene encodes CDR1 MDHEN and CDR2 SYDVKM. CDR3 residues: CASSSSGGVTDTQYF.

The chain has TRBV15 and TRBJ2-2. CDR3 size: 14 residues. Germline V lookup: CDR1 LNHNV, CDR2 YYDKDF (reference sequence). This CDR3 reads CATSRIADTGELFF.

This rearrangement joins TRBV6-6 to TRBJ1-2. Germline V gene sequence: CDR1 MNHNY, CDR2 SVGAGI (reference sequence). The CDR3 contains 12 residues. This CDR3 is CASSTEGGGYTF.

The chain couples TRBV20-1 to TRBJ1-6; checking the TCRdb D call of TRBD1 is not possible without DNA. The CDR3 is made up of 18 amino acids. Germline V gene data show CDR1 as DFQATT and CDR2 as SNEGSKA (reference sequence). The CDR3 loop is CSARNRQGESSYNSPLHF.

The rearrangement uses TRBV7-2 and TRBJ2-3; without DNA, the TCRdb call of TRBD2 cannot be checked. CDR1 is SGHTA, CDR2 FQGNSA, per germline. This CDR3 region has 16 residues. Here the CDR3 reads CASSLVIASGPDTQYF.

This chain uses TRBV3-1 with TRBJ2-3. Germline-derived CDR1 and CDR2 are LGHDT and YNNKEL (reference sequence). The CDR3 length is 13 residues. This chain's CDR3 is CASRQVPTDTQYF.

The chain recombines TRBV6-2 or TRBV6-3 with TRBJ2-3; the D gene TCRdb calls, TRBD2, cannot be checked with no DNA. This CDR3 comprises 14 residues. Germline-derived CDR1 and CDR2 are MNHEY and SVGEGT. Here the CDR3 reads CASSLRETTDTQYF.

The rearrangement joins TRBV15 to TRBJ1-1. This CDR3 is 14 amino acids long. Germline CDR1 and CDR2: LNHNV and YYDKDF (reference sequence). The CDR3: CATSRDGVLTEAFF.

J is TRBJ2-7 and V is TRBV3-1; with no DNA, the TCRdb D assignment of TRBD2 cannot be verified. Per germline, CDR1 LGHDT and CDR2 YNNKEL (reference sequence). CDR3 length equals 16 residues. The CDR3: CASSQDAASGVYEQYF.